The rows below give T cell receptor beta chains drawn from one sample of a study of OX40 agonist ivuxolimab in advanced cancers. Some clones are missing from TCRdb's copy, which holds only in-frame ones; the method was immunoSEQ multiplex PCR. This table holds about 38,000 clones, 80% to 90% found once. The input for sequencing was CD4+ or CD8+ T cells sorted from blood, taken in a trial of the OX40 agonist ivuxolimab. The source of these receptors is an adult with an advanced solid tumor such as melanoma, head and neck, liver or kidney cancer. Each CDR3 is given with its conserved first and last residue. D genes are given only for firm matches. Some rows mark clone size as missing; the rest say once, few, many or name a class of expanded clone.

j_gene,v_gene,abundance,d_gene,CDR3nt,CDR3aa
TRBJ2-7,TRBV6-4,-,TRBD1,TGTGCCAGCAGTGAATCCGGACAGGCCGGACTCTACGAGCAGTACTTC,CASSESGQAGLYEQYF
TRBJ1-3,TRBV10-2,-,-,TGCGCCAGCAGTGGAGGAGGGGACACCATATATTTT,CASSGGGDTIYF
TRBJ2-3,TRBV10-3,-,TRBD2,TGTGCCGTCCACTCTAGCGGTGGGACAGATACGCAGTATTTT,CAVHSSGGTDTQYF
TRBJ1-6,TRBV27,-,-,TGTGCCAGCAGTTTATTCGGGCGGGGATTGCCCCTCCACTTT,CASSLFGRGLPLHF
TRBJ1-2,TRBV7-2,-,-,TGTGCCAGCAGCTCACTTAAGGGAGTCGGGTATGGCTACACCTTC,CASSSLKGVGYGYTF
TRBJ2-7,TRBV7-2,-,-,TGTGCCAGCGGGGCTCCCTACGAGCAGTACTTC,CASGAPYEQYF
TRBJ2-2,TRBV7-9,once,-,TGTGCCAGCAGCTCCTCTACCTCCGACGGGGAGCTGTTTTTT,CASSSSTSDGELFF
TRBJ2-7,TRBV5-5,-,TRBD1,TGTGCCAGCAGCCTCGGGACAGGGGCCTACGAGCAGTACTTC,CASSLGTGAYEQYF
TRBJ2-7,TRBV27,-,TRBD1,TGTGCCAGCAGTTTCGAGGGGGGGGGACAGGGGACCGAGCAGTACTTC,CASSFEGGGQGTEQYF
TRBJ2-5,TRBV9,-,TRBD2,TGTGCCAGCAGCGTATGGGCGGGGGAGCAGTACTTC,CASSVWAGEQYF
TRBJ2-2,TRBV4-1,-,-,TGCGCCAGCAGCCAAGGGGGAGGCGGCGGGGAGCTGTTTTTT,CASSQGGGGGELFF
TRBJ2-3,TRBV27,few,-,TGTGCCAGCAGTTCTTTACTTACCTGGTTGGATACGCAGTATTTT,CASSSLLTWLDTQYF
TRBJ2-2,TRBV19,-,-,TGTGCCAGTAGTATTGGAGGGGGGAACACCGGGGAGCTGTTTTTT,CASSIGGGNTGELFF
TRBJ2-3,TRBV28,-,-,TGTGCCAGCAGAACCGTTAGAGATACGCAGTATTTT,CASRTVRDTQYF
TRBJ1-1,TRBV2,-,-,TGTGCCAGCATCAAAACGGGGGCGAACACTGAAGCTTTCTTT,CASIKTGANTEAFF
TRBJ1-2,TRBV20-1,-,-,TGCAGTGCTAGAGCTATCGGCTACACCTTC,CSARAIGYTF
TRBJ2-7,TRBV7-9,-,-,TGTGCCAGCAGCGGAAAGGGGGGGGCCTCCTACGAGCAGTACTTC,CASSGKGGASYEQYF
TRBJ2-3,TRBV9,-,-,TGTGCCAGCAGCGTAGGGAGCGCAGATACGCAGTATTTT,CASSVGSADTQYF
TRBJ2-3,TRBV2,-,-,TGTGCCAGCAGTGAATGGGTCAGAAACACAGATACGCAGTATTTT,CASSEWVRNTDTQYF
TRBJ2-7,TRBV28,-,-,TGTGCCAGCAGCTTAGAGTGGGGAGGCACAGGATTACCCTACGAGCAGTACTTC,CASSLEWGGTGLPYEQYF
TRBJ2-6,TRBV10-1,once,TRBD1,TGCGCCACCAGGACAGGGAGTATCTGGGGGGCCAACGTCCTGACTTTC,CATRTGSIWGANVLTF
TRBJ2-5,TRBV13,-,TRBD2,TGTGCCAGCAGCTTGGCCGGCGCGGGGGGTCTCGGGGTGACCCAGTACTTC,CASSLAGAGGLGVTQYF
TRBJ1-2,TRBV5-6,-,-,TGTGCCAGCAGCTCTCCGGGACAACGGGTCTATGGCTACACCTTC,CASSSPGQRVYGYTF
TRBJ2-1,TRBV7-9,-,-,TGTGCCAGCAGCTTAGCGGCAGGCCTCTACAATGAGCAGTTCTTC,CASSLAAGLYNEQFF
TRBJ1-2,TRBV7-2,-,-,TGTGCCAGCAGCTTATGGGAGGGTAACTATGGCTACACCTTC,CASSLWEGNYGYTF
TRBJ1-5,TRBV4-1,-,-,TGCGCCAGCAGCCACGCTGAAGGGGGTTTTAGCAATCAGCCCCAGCATTTT,CASSHAEGGFSNQPQHF
TRBJ2-7,TRBV28,-,-,TGTGCCAGCAAGCGATTCTCCTACGAGCAGTACTTC,CASKRFSYEQYF
TRBJ2-1,TRBV7-2,-,TRBD2,TGTGCCAGCAGCTTAGTCAACCTAGCGGGGGGGCATGAGCAGTTCTTC,CASSLVNLAGGHEQFF
TRBJ2-7,TRBV27,-,-,TGTGCCAGCAGATTTACAGTGGGGCGATACGAGCAGTACTTC,CASRFTVGRYEQYF
TRBJ2-3,TRBV7-9,-,TRBD2,TGTGCCAGCCACTTCTCTACGGGGGGGGATACGCAGTATTTT,CASHFSTGGDTQYF
TRBJ2-7,TRBV6-6,-,-,TGTGCCAGCAACGGAGACCGATACGAGCAGTACTTC,CASNGDRYEQYF
TRBJ2-5,TRBV7-9,-,-,TGTGCCAGCAGCTTAGTAAGGGGGGAGACCCAGTACTTC,CASSLVRGETQYF
TRBJ2-3,TRBV11-2,-,-,TGTGCCAGCAGCTTATCTAGCACAGATACGCAGTATTTT,CASSLSSTDTQYF
TRBJ2-5,TRBV7-2,-,-,TGTGCCAGCAGTTCCCAGACAGAGACCCAGTACTTC,CASSSQTETQYF
TRBJ2-7,TRBV28,-,-,TGTGCCAGCGGTCAATCTCGTGAGCAGTACTTC,CASGQSREQYF
TRBJ2-3,TRBV6-1,-,-,TGTGCCAGCAGTGTACCTACCGCACTCTACACAGATACGCAGTATTTT,CASSVPTALYTDTQYF
TRBJ1-3,TRBV7-8,-,TRBD1,TGTGCCAGCAGCGATACAGGGGGCTTCGGAAACACCATATATTTT,CASSDTGGFGNTIYF
TRBJ2-5,TRBV23-1,-,TRBD1,TGCGCCAGCAGGGACAGGGAGTACCAAGAGACCCAGTACTTC,CASRDREYQETQYF
TRBJ2-7,TRBV9,-,-,TGTGCCAGCAGCGTAGTGTCAGGGGACGAGCAGTACTTC,CASSVVSGDEQYF
TRBJ2-7,TRBV19,-,-,TGTGCCAGTAGTATAGATTTGAGTGGGCCCCTCTACGAGCAGTACTTC,CASSIDLSGPLYEQYF
TRBJ2-2,TRBV11-2,-,TRBD2,TGTGCCAGCAGTTGGACTAGCGGGGGAGAAAAAGCGAACACCGGGGAGCTGTTTTTT,CASSWTSGGEKANTGELFF
TRBJ2-3,TRBV4-3,-,TRBD2,TGCGCCAGCAGCAAGGATTTAGCGGGGGGACTCGGGGATACGCAGTATTTT,CASSKDLAGGLGDTQYF
TRBJ1-4,TRBV6-1,-,-,TGTGCCACCCGGGACCTCTTGTATGAAAAACTGTTTTTT,CATRDLLYEKLFF
TRBJ2-7,TRBV25-1,-,TRBD1,TGTGCCAGCAGTCCTTGGGACAGGGGGCCCCACGAGCAGTACTTC,CASSPWDRGPHEQYF
TRBJ1-1,TRBV30,-,-,TGTGCCTGGGGGCATAACACTGAAGCTTTCTTT,CAWGHNTEAFF
TRBJ2-7,TRBV6-5,-,-,TGTGCCAGCAGTCCTCGAGGGGGAAGCTACGAGCAGTACTTC,CASSPRGGSYEQYF
TRBJ2-1,TRBV7-2,-,-,TGTGCCAGCAGCTTAGGCCCACAGAGCACCTACAATGAGCAGTTCTTC,CASSLGPQSTYNEQFF
TRBJ2-5,TRBV28,-,-,TGTGCCAGCATCTTGACGGGAAGGTCCCAAGAGACCCAGTACTTC,CASILTGRSQETQYF
TRBJ2-5,TRBV27,once,-,TGTGCCAGCAGTTCCCAAGAGACCCAGTACTTC,CASSSQETQYF